This T cell receptor (beta chain) was recovered during a study of cytomegalovirus exposure and HLA in healthy donors. The study ran its PCR with 60 Vbeta and 13 Jbeta primers. Sequencing was performed with immunoSEQ multiplex PCR; in TCRdb, only in-frame clones are kept and a portion is missing. The sample has 150,000 to 200,000 clones, around 74% seen once. The germline CDR1 and CDR2 sequences are SGHTA and FQGTGA. The CDR3 loop spans 15 amino acids. The junction had 4 bases not matched to a gene; V was cut back by 1 base and J by 6 bases. Sequenced material: PBMCs. The chain links TRBV7-3 to TRBJ2-3; 10 bases align to TRBD2. The sequence derives from a female donor in good health and CMV-seronegative. The CDR3, as DNA: TGTGCCAGCAGCTTAAAACTAGCGGGGAGCGATACGCAGTATTTT. Its protein product is CASSLKLAGSDTQYF.